One sample yielded the 24 T cell receptor beta chains listed below, sequenced in a study of cytomegalovirus exposure and HLA in healthy donors. Researchers ran the PCR with 60 Vbeta and 13 Jbeta primers. The assay was immunoSEQ multiplex PCR, and TCRdb's table has in-frame clones only and misses some. The repertoire includes about 190,000 clones, 70% to 90% of them detected once, and approximately 2% sits in the top ten. Sequences were obtained from PBMCs. These receptors originate from a woman aged 18 to 35 in good health and CMV-seropositive.

Concerning this clone itself: At the DNA level, this CDR3 is encoded by other sequences in the same sample as well. V usage is TRBV5-1 and J usage is TRBJ1-1; no clear D gene. Trimming stripped 0 bases from V and 8 bases from J, with 5 bases between. Germline loops: CDR1 SGHRS, CDR2 YFSETQ. This CDR3 has 11 residues. The CDR3 DNA reads as TGCGCCAGCAGCTTGGGAGGGGAAGCTTTCTTT. Translating gives CASSLGGEAFF.

This chain joins TRBV19 and TRBJ1-2; D is undetermined. V lost 3 bases and J lost 0, with 11 bases in between. Germline CDR1 is LNHDA and CDR2 is SQIVND (reference sequence). The length of the CDR3 is 15 residues. CDR3 in DNA: TGTGCCAGTAGTATCACCATGGCCTCTAACTATGGCTACACCTTC. Its protein is CASSITMASNYGYTF. Together with reference TRBV19 and TRBJ1-2, the CDR3 gives the full variable domain: DGGITQSPKYLFRKEGQNVTLSCEQNLNHDAMYWYRQDPGQGLRLIYYSQIVNDFQKGDIAEGYSVSREKKESFPLTVTSAQKNPTAFYLCASSITMASNYGYTFGSGTRLTVV.

The V gene is TRBV4-3, the J gene TRBJ1-4; no clear D gene. The V gene's germline CDR1 is LGHNA and CDR2 YSLEER. This CDR3 has 19 residues. V was shortened by 1 base and J by 5 bases, with 23 bases between the two germline ends. The CDR3 coding sequence is TGCGCCAGCAGCCAAGTCTACCCATCGTTATTGGCGACAAATGAAAAACTGTTTTTT. It encodes CASSQVYPSLLATNEKLFF.

As for this clone: Other DNA sequences from this sample encode an identical CDR3 as well. The V gene is TRBV5-1, the J gene TRBJ2-3; TRBD1 agrees at 7 bases. V trimming: 4 bases; J trimming: 0 bases; junction bases outside the gene matches: 5. Germline lookup yields CDR1 SGHRS and CDR2 YFSETQ. CDR3 length: 15 residues. CDR3 DNA: TGCGCCAGCAGCACGGGACAGACGAGCACAGATACGCAGTATTTT. Its protein product is CASSTGQTSTDTQYF.

This clone has a single count. J is TRBJ2-5 and V is TRBV27; D ambiguous. Trimming removed 6 bases at V and 3 bases at J, with 8 bases between. Germline CDR1 is MNHEY and CDR2 is SMNVEV (reference sequence). CDR3 length equals 12 residues. The CDR3 bases are TGTGCCAGCAGCGGCCGGGAAGAGACCCAGTACTTC. Translated: CASSGREETQYF.

The V gene is TRBV7-9, the J gene TRBJ2-1, with D uncertain. Germline V gives CDR1 SEHNR, CDR2 FQNEAQ (reference sequence). This CDR3 has 12 residues. V lost 3 bases and J lost 4, with 4 bases in between. CDR3 nucleotides: TGTGCCAGCAGCTTGTCATACAATGAGCAGTTCTTC. It is translated as CASSLSYNEQFF.

The V and J genes are TRBV19 and TRBJ1-1, with D perhaps TRBD1 (5 bases). Trimming stripped 3 bases from V and 1 base from J, with 12 bases between. This CDR3 region has 15 residues. Germline V gene lookup returns CDR1 LNHDA and CDR2 SQIVND (reference sequence). This CDR3 reads CASSMGGTSNTEAFF. CDR3 in DNA: TGTGCCAGTAGTATGGGGGGAACGTCGAACACTGAAGCTTTCTTT.

This clone was observed a single time. The chain carries TRBV7-9 and TRBJ2-7; TRBD2 agrees at 11 bases. The CDR3 has 14 residues. V dropped 5 bases and J dropped 3; count of bases not matched to a gene: 3. Germline V gene lookup returns CDR1 SEHNR and CDR2 FQNEAQ (reference sequence). CDR3 residues: CASSPGLAVYEQYV. CDR3 coding DNA: TGTGCCAGCAGCCCGGGACTAGCGGTCTACGAGCAGTACGTC.

This rearrangement joins TRBV2 to TRBJ1-1, with D maybe TRBD1 (6 bases). The germline gives CDR1 SNHLY, CDR2 FYNNEI. This CDR3 is 13 amino acids long. V was shortened by 10 bases and J by 0 bases, with 12 bases between the two germline ends. The CDR3 reads CATRDTMNTEAFF. For the CDR3, the DNA is TGTGCCACTCGGGACACGATGAACACTGAAGCTTTCTTT.

The V and J genes are TRBV19 and TRBJ2-6, with unresolved D. V lost 11 bases and J lost 0, with 8 bases in between. The CDR3 extends over 13 amino acids. CDR1 LNHDA and CDR2 SQIVND come from the germline V gene (reference sequence). The CDR3 protein is CAAKASGANVLTF. Written as DNA, the CDR3 is TGTGCCGCGAAAGCCTCTGGGGCCAACGTCCTGACTTTC. The full variable domain, with the rest looked up from reference TRBV19 and TRBJ2-6, is DGGITQSPKYLFRKEGQNVTLSCEQNLNHDAMYWYRQDPGQGLRLIYYSQIVNDFQKGDIAEGYSVSREKKESFPLTVTSAQKNPTAFYLCAAKASGANVLTFGAGSRLTVL.

This clone showed up just once. The gene calls are TRBV27 and TRBJ1-1; the match to TRBD1 covers 7 bases. The V and J ends lost 0 bases and 0 bases, in that order; junction bases with no gene match: 1. The CDR3 runs 15 residues. Germline CDR1 reads MNHEY; CDR2 reads SMNVEV (reference sequence). The DNA of the CDR3 is TGTGCCAGCAGTTTATCGGGACAGATGAACACTGAAGCTTTCTTT. It is translated as CASSLSGQMNTEAFF.

J is TRBJ2-3 and V is TRBV7-3, with 13 nucleotides matching TRBD2. With 4 bases clipped from V and 6 bases from J, the junction kept 7 bases outside the gene matches. From germline, CDR1 is SGHTA and CDR2 FQGTGA. CDR3 length: 16 residues. The CDR3 coding sequence is TGTGCCAGCAGCTCATCCGGGACTAGCGGGGTGGATACGCAGTATTTT. Translated: CASSSSGTSGVDTQYF.

For this clone: Relative to the germline gene, one junction end is altered; a read error may explain this. The chain uses TRBV18 and TRBJ2-2; D not resolved. The CDR3 length is 13 residues. CDR1 is KGHSH and CDR2 is LQKENI in the germline V gene. The CDR3 loop reads CASSPPGLRLFLF. The CDR3 coding sequence is TGTGCCAGCTCACCACCTGGATTACGACTCTTCCTTTTT. The full variable domain, its missing parts supplied by reference TRBV18 and TRBJ2-2, is NAGVMQNPRHLVRRRGQEARLRCSPMKGHSHVYWYRQLPEEGLKFMVYLQKENIIDESGMPKERFSAEFPKEGPSILRIQQVVRGDSAAYFCASSPPGLRLFLFGEGSRLTVL.

The J gene is TRBJ2-6, the V gene TRBV7-2; 11 bases match TRBD1. The V gene's germline CDR1 is SGHTA and CDR2 FQGNSA. CDR3 size: 18 residues. J gave up 2 bases and V 4 bases, and 7 bases lay outside the gene matches. The CDR3 here is CASSSRGTGGPGANVLTF. Written as DNA, the CDR3 is TGTGCCAGCAGCTCCCGTGGGACAGGGGGACCTGGGGCCAACGTCCTGACTTTC.

This clone was seen a handful of times. The rearrangement uses TRBV5-1 and TRBJ2-3; maybe TRBD2 (7 bases). V lost 7 bases to trimming and J lost 3 bases, with 27 bases between them. CDR1 is SGHRS and CDR2 is YFSETQ in the germline V gene. This CDR3 has 18 amino acids. The CDR3 DNA follows: TGCGCCAGCTCTAATGGGGCCACAGGGAGGGCGGTGACAGATACGCAGTATTTT. Translation: CASSNGATGRAVTDTQYF.

The V and J genes are TRBV5-1 and TRBJ2-1; a possible D gene is TRBD1 (6 bases). Between the trimmed V and J ends, which lost 0 bases and 2 bases, there was a span of 21 bases. Germline V gene sequence: CDR1 SGHRS, CDR2 YFSETQ. There are 19 residues in the CDR3. CDR3 DNA: TGCGCCAGCAGCTTGGGGTCCTGGGGGACATTGCCCACCTACAATGAGCAGTTCTTC. Translation: CASSLGSWGTLPTYNEQFF.

The V and J genes are TRBV5-8 and TRBJ1-3; 8 bases align to TRBD1. V was pared by 3 bases and J by 1 base, with 6 bases of the junction left unmatched. Germline loops: CDR1 SGHTS, CDR2 YDEGEE. This CDR3 is built from 16 residues. CDR3 loop: CASSSRQGTSGNTIYF. The DNA of the CDR3 is TGTGCCAGCAGCTCCCGACAGGGGACATCTGGAAACACCATATATTTT.

The rearrangement joins TRBV6-6 to TRBJ2-5, with 9 bases matching TRBD2. Germline-derived CDR1 and CDR2 are MNHNY and SVGAGI (reference sequence). J gave up 4 bases and V 6 bases, and 9 bases lay outside the gene matches. The CDR3 loop spans 15 amino acids. The CDR3 DNA sequence: TGTGCCAGCAGAGAGCGGGGGGTACTTGGAGAGACCCAGTACTTC. Protein sequence: CASRERGVLGETQYF.

The V call is TRBV11-2, the J call TRBJ2-7; 13 bases fit TRBD2. Germline V gene sequence: CDR1 SGHAT, CDR2 FQNNGV. The CDR3 covers 15 residues. Trimming took 5 bases from V and 6 from J; bases not matched to a gene: 7. CDR3 in amino acids: CASSGSTSGGSEQYF. In DNA, the CDR3 is TGTGCCAGCAGCGGATCGACTAGCGGGGGGAGCGAGCAGTACTTC.

This sequence joins TRBV4-1 and TRBJ2-5; a weak D match, TRBD1 (5 bases). Germline CDR1 MGHRA, CDR2 YSYEKL. Trimming pared 3 bases from V and 9 bases from J, leaving 8 bases between. The CDR3 is 11 residues long. CDR3 sequence reads: CASSQLGAQYF. As DNA, the CDR3 is TGCGCCAGCAGCCAGTTAGGGGCCCAGTACTTC.

This chain links TRBV27 with TRBJ2-7; 11 bases agree with TRBD2. The germline V gene has CDR1 MNHEY and CDR2 SMNVEV (reference sequence). V trimming: 6 bases; J trimming: 0 bases; junction bases outside the gene matches: 4. This CDR3 comprises 15 residues. The CDR3 here is CASRSSGGNSYEQYF. In nucleotides, the CDR3 is TGTGCCAGCAGATCTAGCGGGGGGAACTCCTACGAGCAGTACTTC.

The gene calls are TRBV5-1 and TRBJ2-5, with 7 bases lining up with TRBD2. The CDR3 runs to 15 residues. Germline V gene lookup returns CDR1 SGHRS and CDR2 YFSETQ. The J segment lost 3 bases and the V segment lost 0 bases, leaving 5 bases of the junction unmatched. CDR3: CASSLAPGREETQYF. For the CDR3, the DNA is TGCGCCAGCAGCTTGGCCCCGGGGAGGGAAGAGACCCAGTACTTC.

This rearrangement joins TRBV7-9 to TRBJ1-2, with TRBD1 identical over 8 bases. V was pared by 5 bases and J by 8 bases, with 19 bases of the junction left unmatched. This CDR3 is 17 amino acids long. CDR1 is SEHNR, CDR2 FQNEAQ, per germline (reference sequence). Written as DNA, the CDR3 is TGTGCCAGCAGCATCCCGGTGGGGACAGGCGCCCCCGAGGGCTACACCTTC. Its translation is CASSIPVGTGAPEGYTF.

J is TRBJ2-2 and V is TRBV27; the D is unclear. Germline CDR1 MNHEY, CDR2 SMNVEV (reference sequence). The ends were cut back, 2 bases at V and 0 bases at J, with 7 bases in the middle. The CDR3 consists of 15 residues. The CDR3 loop is CASSLHSSNTGELFF. As DNA, the CDR3 is TGTGCCAGCAGTTTACACAGTTCGAACACCGGGGAGCTGTTTTTT.